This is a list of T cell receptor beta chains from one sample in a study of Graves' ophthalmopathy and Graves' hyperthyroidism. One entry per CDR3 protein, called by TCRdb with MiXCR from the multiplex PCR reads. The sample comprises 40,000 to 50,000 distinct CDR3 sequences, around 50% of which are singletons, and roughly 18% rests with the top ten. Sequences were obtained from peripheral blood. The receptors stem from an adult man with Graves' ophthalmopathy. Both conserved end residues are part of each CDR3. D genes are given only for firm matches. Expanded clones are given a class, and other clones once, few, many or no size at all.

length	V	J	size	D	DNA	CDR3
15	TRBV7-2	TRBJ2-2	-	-	TGTGCCAGCAGCTCCCCTTGGAGGAGTAGCGGGGAGCTGTTTTTT	CASSSPWRSSGELFF
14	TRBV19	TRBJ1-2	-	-	TGTGCCAGTAGTCCTCGGAGGACTAGCTATGGCTACACCTTC	CASSPRRTSYGYTF
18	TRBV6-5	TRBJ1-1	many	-	TGTGCCAGCAGTTACTCGATGGACCTTTTGGGGATGGGGACTGAAGCTTTCTTT	CASSYSMDLLGMGTEAFF
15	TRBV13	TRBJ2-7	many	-	TGTGCCAGCAGCTTAACGGGGGGCGCATCCTACGAGCAGTACTTC	CASSLTGGASYEQYF
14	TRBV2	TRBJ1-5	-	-	TGTGCCAGCAGTGAAGACAGATACAATCAGCCCCAGCATTTT	CASSEDRYNQPQHF
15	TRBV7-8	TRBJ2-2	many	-	TGTGCCAGCAGCTTAGCTCGGCCGAACACCGGGGAGCTGTTTTTT	CASSLARPNTGELFF
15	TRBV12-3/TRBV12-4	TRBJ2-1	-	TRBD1	TGTGCCAGCAGTTTACGTCAGGGGGAGTACAATGAGCAGTTCTTC	CASSLRQGEYNEQFF
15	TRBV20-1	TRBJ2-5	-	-	TGCAGTGCTAGAGATCTAAGGGGCACGAAAGAGACCCAGTACTTC	CSARDLRGTKETQYF
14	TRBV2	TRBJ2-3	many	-	TGTGCCAGCAGAGAACCGGGGTCTACAGATACGCAGTATTTT	CASREPGSTDTQYF
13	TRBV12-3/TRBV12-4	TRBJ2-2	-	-	TGTGCCAGCAGTTTAGGAGCCGCGAGTGAGCTGTTTTTT	CASSLGAASELFF
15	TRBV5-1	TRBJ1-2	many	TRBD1	TGCGCCAGTTCGTCCTTGGGACAGGGGGCGTCTGGCTACACCTTC	CASSSLGQGASGYTF
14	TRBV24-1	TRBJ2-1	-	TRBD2	TGTGCCACCAGTGATCCTAGCGGGGATAATGAGCAGTTCTTC	CATSDPSGDNEQFF
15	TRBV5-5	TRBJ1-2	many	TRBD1	TGTGCCAGCAGCTTGGCTGGACAGGGCAACTATGGCTACACCTTC	CASSLAGQGNYGYTF
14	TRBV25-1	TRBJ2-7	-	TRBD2	TGTGCCAGCAGTGCTTTTAGCGGGAGCTACGAGCAGTACTTC	CASSAFSGSYEQYF
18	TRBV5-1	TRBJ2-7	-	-	TGCGCCAGCAGCTTTGCGCTCCGGTCTAGCAATACAGCCTACGAGCAGTACTTC	CASSFALRSSNTAYEQYF
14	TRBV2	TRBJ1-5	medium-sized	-	TGTGCCAGCAGTGTAGATTGGAGCAATCAGCCCCAGCATTTT	CASSVDWSNQPQHF
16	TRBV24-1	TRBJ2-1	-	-	TGTGCCACCAGTGATTTAGCTGTCAGCTCCTACAATGAGCAGTTCTTC	CATSDLAVSSYNEQFF
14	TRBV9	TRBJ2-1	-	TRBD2	TGTGCCAGCAGCGCATTTAGCGGGAACGGCGAGCAGTTCTTC	CASSAFSGNGEQFF
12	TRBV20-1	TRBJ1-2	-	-	TGCAGTGCTAAGTCAGGTCCCTATGGCTACACCTTC	CSAKSGPYGYTF
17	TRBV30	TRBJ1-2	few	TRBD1	TGTGCCTGGAGTCCCCGGGGGGCGGGACAGGGGAACTATGGCTACACCTTC	CAWSPRGAGQGNYGYTF
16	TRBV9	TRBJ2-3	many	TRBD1	TGTGCCAGCAGCGCCCGACAGGGGTCGAGCACAGATACGCAGTATTTT	CASSARQGSSTDTQYF
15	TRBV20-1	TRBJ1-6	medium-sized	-	TGCAGTGCTAGAGGAGGCACGGGAATGGGTTCACCCCTCCACTTT	CSARGGTGMGSPLHF
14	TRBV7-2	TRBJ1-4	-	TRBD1	TGTGCCAGCAGCTTAGTGGCAGGGGGTGAAAAACTGTTTTTT	CASSLVAGGEKLFF
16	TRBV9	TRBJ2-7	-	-	TGTGCCAGCTGTGCCCCAGAGAGGGGCTCCTACAATGAGCAGTACTTC	CASCAPERGSYNEQYF
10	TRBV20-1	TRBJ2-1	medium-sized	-	TGCAGTGCCAGGAGCAGGGAGCAGTTCTTC	CSARSREQFF
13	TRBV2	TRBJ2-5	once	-	TGTGCCAGCAGTGCTGACTTACAAGAGACTCAGCACTTC	CASSADLQETQHF
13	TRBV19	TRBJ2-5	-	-	TGTGCCAGTAGTATCAGACTCCAAGAGACCCAGTACTTC	CASSIRLQETQYF
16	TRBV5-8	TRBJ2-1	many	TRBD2	TGTGCCAGCAGCTTTAGACTAGCACTGACTTACAATGAGCAGTTCTTC	CASSFRLALTYNEQFF
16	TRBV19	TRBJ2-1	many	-	TGTGCCAGTAGTGGCAGGAGCCCTAATACGCTCAATGAGCAGTTCTTC	CASSGRSPNTLNEQFF
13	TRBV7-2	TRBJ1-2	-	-	TGTGCCAGCAGCCCAGACAGTCCTTATGGCTACACCTTC	CASSPDSPYGYTF